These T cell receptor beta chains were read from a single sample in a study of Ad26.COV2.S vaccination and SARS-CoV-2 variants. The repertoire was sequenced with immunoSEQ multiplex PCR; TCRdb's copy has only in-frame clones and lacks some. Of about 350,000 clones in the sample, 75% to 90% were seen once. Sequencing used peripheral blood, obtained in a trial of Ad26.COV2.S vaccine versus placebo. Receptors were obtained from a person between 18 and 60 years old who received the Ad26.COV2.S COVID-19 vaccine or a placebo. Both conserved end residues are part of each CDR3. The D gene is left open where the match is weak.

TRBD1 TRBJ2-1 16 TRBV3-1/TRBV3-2 CASSQVIQTGADEQFF
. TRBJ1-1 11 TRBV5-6 CASSLETEAFF
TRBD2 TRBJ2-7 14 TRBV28 CASSLRLAPYEQYF
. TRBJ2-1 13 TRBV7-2 CASSFTDYNEQFF
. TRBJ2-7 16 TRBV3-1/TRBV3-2 CASSQGVYPSSYEQYF
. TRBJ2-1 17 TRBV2 CASSEGVWGARPNEQFF
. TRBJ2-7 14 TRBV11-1 CASSSRYPEGEQYF
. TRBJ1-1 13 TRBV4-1 CASSQDRGTEAFF
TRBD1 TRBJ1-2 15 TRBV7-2 CASSSTRQGNYGYTF
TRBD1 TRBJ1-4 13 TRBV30 CAFFRGTNEKLFF
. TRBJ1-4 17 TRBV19 CASSIWDSGPSNEKLFF
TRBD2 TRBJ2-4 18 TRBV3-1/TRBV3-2 CASSTGTSGGVAKNIQYF
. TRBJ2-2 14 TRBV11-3 CASSPDGNTGELFF
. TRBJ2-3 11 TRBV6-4 CASSELDKLYF
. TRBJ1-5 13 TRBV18 CASSPGSGQPQHF
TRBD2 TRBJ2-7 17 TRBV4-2 CASSQWLAGAYSYEQYF
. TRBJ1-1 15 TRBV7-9 CASSLALESPTEAFF
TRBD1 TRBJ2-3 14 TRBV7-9 CASSRQGVTDTQYF
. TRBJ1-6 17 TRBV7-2 CASTRTVSGLGHSPLHF
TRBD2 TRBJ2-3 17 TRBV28 CASTGTSGTSSTDTQYF
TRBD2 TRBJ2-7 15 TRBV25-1 CASSEEGRELDEQYF
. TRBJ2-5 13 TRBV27 CASAGTYQETQYF
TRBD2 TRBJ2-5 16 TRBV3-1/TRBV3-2 CASSHRVAGAQETQYF
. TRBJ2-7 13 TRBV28 CASDGLGGSQQYF
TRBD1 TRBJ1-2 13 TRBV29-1 CSAGGQGIYGYTF
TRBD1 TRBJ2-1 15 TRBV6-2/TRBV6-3 CASSYGQGTYNEQFF
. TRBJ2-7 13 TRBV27 CASSFSSSYEQYF
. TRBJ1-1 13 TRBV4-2 CASSQDYRGEAFF
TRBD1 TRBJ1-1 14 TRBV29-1 CSVAGGVMNTEAFF
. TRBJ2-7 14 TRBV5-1 CASSLAAFSYEQYF
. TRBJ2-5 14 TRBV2 CASSPTLYQETQYF
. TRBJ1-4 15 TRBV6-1 CASSLIARSGEKLFF
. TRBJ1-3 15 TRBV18 CASSPPQASGNTIYF
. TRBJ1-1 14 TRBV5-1 CASSSGPVNTEAFF
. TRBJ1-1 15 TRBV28 CASSLYLGTNTEAFF
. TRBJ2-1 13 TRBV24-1 CATSKGGMGEQFF